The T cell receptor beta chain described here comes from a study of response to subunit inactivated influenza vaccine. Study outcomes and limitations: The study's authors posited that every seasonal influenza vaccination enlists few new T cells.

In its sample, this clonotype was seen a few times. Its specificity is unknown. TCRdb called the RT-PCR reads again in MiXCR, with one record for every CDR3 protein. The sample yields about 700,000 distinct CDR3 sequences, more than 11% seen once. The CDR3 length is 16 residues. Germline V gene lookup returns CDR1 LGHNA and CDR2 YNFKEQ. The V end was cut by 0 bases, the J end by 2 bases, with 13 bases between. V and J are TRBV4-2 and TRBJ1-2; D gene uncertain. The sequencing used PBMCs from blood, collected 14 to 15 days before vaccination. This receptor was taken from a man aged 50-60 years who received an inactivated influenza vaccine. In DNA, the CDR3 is TGTGCCAGCAGCCAAGATTCTGCTGCCTCAAACTATGGCTACACCTTC. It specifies CASSQDSAASNYGYTF.